The present T cell receptor beta chain was sequenced within a study of cytomegalovirus exposure and HLA in healthy donors. In the case of this clone: The junction and the germline gene differ at one end; a read error may be behind it.

Primers: 60 Vbeta forward and 13 Jbeta reverse. Data came from immunoSEQ multiplex PCR; TCRdb stores just in-frame clones and leaves some out. The sample holds fewer than 130,000 clones, approximately 79% seen once. This CDR3 spans 12 amino acids. Looked up from germline, CDR1 is SEHNR and CDR2 is FQNEAQ (reference sequence). V and J are TRBV7-9 and TRBJ2-3; D is unclear. The sample was PBMCs. The receptor was isolated from a man aged 30-40 years in good health and CMV-seropositive. In DNA form, the CDR3 reads TGTTCCAGCAGCTTGGCCCCAGATACGCAGTATTTT. This translates into CSSSLAPDTQYF. Supplemented by reference TRBV7-9 and TRBJ2-3, the full variable domain reads DTGVSQNPRHKITKRGQNVTFRCDPISEHNRLYWYRQTLGQGPEFLTYFQNEAQLEKSRLLSDRFSAERPKGSFSTLEIQRTEQGDSAMYLCSSSLAPDTQYFGPGTRLTVL.